Below, one T cell receptor (beta chain) is given with its context. These data originate in a study of T-cell memory formation after mild COVID-19. TCRdb ran MiXCR on the 5' RACE reads and lists one entry per CDR3 protein. The sample carries about 250,000 distinct CDR3 sequences, approximately 15% recorded once. Germline V gene data show CDR1 as LGHDT and CDR2 as YNNKEL (reference sequence). This CDR3 contains 12 residues. Trimming at V came to 6 bases and at J to 7 bases, leaving 5 bases not matched to a gene. The sequencing input was PBMCs or a T cell subset sorted from them (not recorded which). The TCR originated in an adult woman who had mild COVID-19 (a few samples of this study predate the infection). Cell type and time point are not known. The chain combines TRBV3-1 with TRBJ1-2; 7 nucleotides agree with TRBD1. The CDR3, as DNA: TGTGCCAGCAGATCTTCAGGGGGTGGCTACACCTTC. Translating gives CASRSSGGGYTF.